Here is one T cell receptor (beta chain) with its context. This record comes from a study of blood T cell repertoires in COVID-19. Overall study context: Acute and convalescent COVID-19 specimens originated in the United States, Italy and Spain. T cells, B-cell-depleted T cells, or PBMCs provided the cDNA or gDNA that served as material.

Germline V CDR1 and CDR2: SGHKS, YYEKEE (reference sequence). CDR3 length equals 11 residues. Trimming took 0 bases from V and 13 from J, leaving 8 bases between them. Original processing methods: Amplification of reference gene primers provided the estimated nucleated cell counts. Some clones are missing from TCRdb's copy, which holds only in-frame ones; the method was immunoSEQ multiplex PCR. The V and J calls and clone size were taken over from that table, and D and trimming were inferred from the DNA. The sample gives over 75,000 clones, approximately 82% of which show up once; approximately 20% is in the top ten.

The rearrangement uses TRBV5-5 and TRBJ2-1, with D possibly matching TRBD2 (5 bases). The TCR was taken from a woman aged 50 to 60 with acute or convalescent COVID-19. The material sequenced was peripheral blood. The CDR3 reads CASSLAGIQFF. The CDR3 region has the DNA TGTGCCAGCAGCTTGGCGGGGATCCAGTTCTTC.